The 28 T cell receptor beta chains below were found in one sample sequenced in a study of PD-L1 blockade in urothelial cancer. Measured with immunoSEQ multiplex PCR; TCRdb has only the in-frame clones, and not every one. The sample includes around 92,000 clones, around 90% of them seen just once. Time point defined: pretreatment peripheral blood. The specimen comprised PBMCs, sampled around atezolizumab (anti-PD-L1) treatment. Every receptor here comes from a woman over 75 with urothelial cancer.

The chain couples TRBV25-1 to TRBJ1-1, with a weak D call TRBD1 (6 bases). The CDR3 extends over 16 amino acids. Looked up from germline, CDR1 is MGHDK and CDR2 is SYGVNS. The V and J ends lost 4 bases and 1 base respectively, with 16 bases between them. The CDR3 DNA reads TGTGCCAGCAGTGTACTACAGGGTGGGCCGAACACTGAAGCTTTCTTT. Amino acids: CASSVLQGGPNTEAFF.

This clone was recorded once. This chain joins TRBV5-6 and TRBJ2-7; 7 bases align to TRBD1. Germline trimming cut 4 bases from V and 7 bases from J; bases unmatched to any gene: 11. The CDR3 length is 14 residues. Germline V gene sequence: CDR1 SGHDT, CDR2 YYEEEE. This CDR3 reads CASSRGRGAREQYF. CDR3 nucleotides: TGTGCCAGCAGCAGGGGGCGTGGGGCTCGAGAGCAGTACTTC.

This clone occurred once. The genes are TRBV2 and TRBJ2-5; TRBD2 matches at 7 bases. J was trimmed by 9 bases and V by 7 bases; bases with no gene match: 17. The CDR3 spans 15 residues. Germline V gives CDR1 SNHLY, CDR2 FYNNEI. The CDR3: CASTQSTSAPQAQYF. The CDR3 DNA follows: TGTGCCAGCACCCAGAGCACTAGCGCCCCCCAAGCCCAGTACTTC.

This chain uses TRBV30 with TRBJ1-4; weak D call: TRBD1 (6 bases). This CDR3 region has 14 residues. V gave up 4 bases and J gave up 7 bases, with 16 bases separating them. Germline CDR1 reads GTSNPN; CDR2 reads SVGIG (reference sequence). The CDR3 is CAWTLAGAGEKLFF. The CDR3 DNA reads TGTGCCTGGACGTTAGCAGGGGCCGGTGAAAAACTGTTTTTT.

This clone was observed once. The chain carries TRBV10-2 and TRBJ1-1, with 8 nucleotides matching TRBD1. The germline CDR1 and CDR2 sequences are WSHSY and SAAADI. This CDR3 is built from 13 residues. After removal of 8 bases from V and 0 bases from J, the junction contained 2 bases not matched to a gene. CDR3 residues: CASSGQVNTEAFF. The CDR3 nucleotides read TGCGCCAGCTCGGGACAGGTGAACACTGAAGCTTTCTTT.

The genes are TRBV6-5 and TRBJ1-1, with TRBD1 matching over 7 bases. This CDR3 is 14 amino acids long. Trimming cost V 6 bases and J 0 bases; bases outside gene matches: 4. CDR1 and CDR2 (germline): MNHEY, SVGAGI. The CDR3 loop is CASRYDRVNTEAFF. CDR3 nucleotide sequence: TGTGCCAGCAGGTACGACAGGGTGAACACTGAAGCTTTCTTT.

The genes are TRBV27 and TRBJ2-1; 7 bases are shared with TRBD1. The CDR3 has 18 amino acids. The ends lost 3 bases at V and 3 bases at J; junction bases unmatched: 14. Germline V CDR1 and CDR2: MNHEY, SMNVEV (reference sequence). The CDR3, as DNA: TGTGCCAGCAGTTTCCAACATAACCCGGGACAGCACTACAATGAGCAGTTCTTC. Its translation is CASSFQHNPGQHYNEQFF.

The rearrangement links TRBV7-9 to TRBJ2-3; 8 nucleotides line up with TRBD2. Per the germline V gene, CDR1 is SEHNR and CDR2 is FQNEAQ (reference sequence). Trimming removed 5 bases from V and 2 bases from J; junction bases left unmatched: 3. This CDR3 is 14 amino acids long. The CDR3 region has the DNA TGTGCCAGCAGCAGCGGGAGTATCACAGATACGCAGTATTTT. It codes for CASSSGSITDTQYF.

In this sample, this clone turned up a few times. J is TRBJ1-5 and V is TRBV5-1, with 8 bases that match TRBD1. The length of the CDR3 is 15 residues. V was pared by 4 bases and J by 3 bases, with 6 bases of the junction left unmatched. The germline V gene has CDR1 SGHRS and CDR2 YFSETQ. The CDR3 sequence is CASSLMTGDNQPQHF. The DNA of the CDR3 is TGCGCCAGCAGCCTAATGACAGGGGACAATCAGCCCCAGCATTTT.

This chain links TRBV7-2 with TRBJ1-1; 8 bases match TRBD1. Germline V gene sequence: CDR1 SGHTA, CDR2 FQGNSA. V lost 4 bases and J lost 1; bases outside the gene matches: 5. The CDR3 has 15 amino acids. This CDR3 is CASSSGQGANTEAFF. The CDR3 DNA is TGTGCCAGCAGCTCCGGACAGGGCGCGAACACTGAAGCTTTCTTT.

The chain uses TRBV25-1 and TRBJ1-1, with 8 positions matching TRBD1. Trimming at V came to 3 bases and at J to 0 bases, leaving 3 bases not matched to a gene. Germline values: CDR1 MGHDK, CDR2 SYGVNS. This CDR3 is 15 amino acids long. CDR3 loop: CASSETGVMNTEAFF. The DNA of the CDR3 is TGTGCCAGCAGTGAGACAGGGGTCATGAACACTGAAGCTTTCTTT.

V is TRBV20-1 and J is TRBJ2-1; D gene ambiguous. This CDR3 region has 11 residues. The V and J ends lost 2 bases and 7 bases respectively, with 6 bases between them. Germline CDR1 is DFQATT and CDR2 is SNEGSKA (reference sequence). The CDR3 bases are TGCAGTGCTAGACAGTTGAATGAGCAGTTCTTC. Encoded protein: CSARQLNEQFF.

The chain carries TRBV28 and TRBJ1-1; a possible D gene is TRBD1 (5 bases). Germline V lookup: CDR1 MDHEN, CDR2 SYDVKM. This CDR3 is built from 14 residues. Trimming removed 4 bases from V and 2 bases from J, with 11 bases in between. The CDR3 sequence is CASSSRDFNTEAFF. CDR3 nucleotides: TGTGCCAGCAGTTCACGGGACTTTAACACTGAAGCTTTCTTT.

This clone has a single count. The rearrangement uses TRBV5-1 and TRBJ1-1, with TRBD1 matching 8 bases. Germline trimming cut 1 base from V and 5 bases from J; bases unmatched to any gene: 7. Germline CDR1 SGHRS, CDR2 YFSETQ. The length of the CDR3 is 15 residues. CDR3 region: CASSLRTGLGTEAFF. The CDR3 DNA is TGCGCCAGCAGCTTGAGGACAGGGCTGGGTACTGAAGCTTTCTTT.

The chain is built from TRBV28 and TRBJ1-1, with 10 bases matching TRBD1. Germline-derived CDR1 and CDR2 are MDHEN and SYDVKM. Trimming took 5 bases from V and 2 from J; bases not matched to a gene: 5. The CDR3 sequence is 15 residues long. The CDR3 here is CASSTGTGDNTEAFF. The DNA for the CDR3 is TGTGCCAGCAGTACCGGGACAGGGGATAACACTGAAGCTTTCTTT. The whole variable domain, remainder taken from reference TRBV28 and TRBJ1-1, is DVKVTQSSRYLVKRTGEKVFLECVQDMDHENMFWYRQDPGLGLRLIYFSYDVKMKEKGDIPEGYSVSREKKERFSLILESASTNQTSMYLCASSTGTGDNTEAFFGQGTRLTVV.

J is TRBJ2-1 and V is TRBV7-3; TRBD2 matches at 7 bases. The germline V gene has CDR1 SGHTA and CDR2 FQGTGA. Trimming took 4 bases from V and 0 from J; bases not matched to a gene: 9. The CDR3 contains 17 residues. In DNA, the CDR3 is TGTGCCAGCAGCTCTCTGGGGGGGATGAGCTCCTACAATGAGCAGTTCTTC. This codes for CASSSLGGMSSYNEQFF. The full variable domain, in which reference TRBV7-3 and TRBJ2-1 provide the parts outside the CDR3, is GAGVSQTPSNKVTEKGKYVELRCDPISGHTALYWYRQSLGQGPEFLIYFQGTGAADDSGLPNDRFFAVRPEGSVSTLKIQRTERGDSAVYLCASSSLGGMSSYNEQFFGPGTRLTVL.

This chain connects TRBV27 to TRBJ1-4; possibly TRBD1 for D (5 bases). CDR3 size: 15 residues. The germline CDR1 and CDR2 sequences are MNHEY and SMNVEV (reference sequence). Trimming took 3 bases from V and 2 from J, leaving 10 bases between them. The DNA for the CDR3 is TGTGCCAGCAGTTTCGGGGGAGCCACTAATGAAAAACTGTTTTTT. Amino acid sequence: CASSFGGATNEKLFF.

The rearrangement uses TRBV7-3 and TRBJ2-1; tentative D call: TRBD2 (5 bases). Germline V gene data show CDR1 as SGHTA and CDR2 as FQGTGA. The CDR3 is 16 amino acids. V was cut by 2 bases and J by 4 bases, with 15 bases left in between. In nucleotides, the CDR3 is TGTGCCAGCAGCTTATTTGGAGCGGACCGATACAATGAGCAGTTCTTC. It encodes CASSLFGADRYNEQFF.

This chain joins TRBV10-3 and TRBJ2-2; the match to TRBD1 covers 7 bases. Germline CDR1 reads ENHRY; CDR2 reads SYGVKD. V lost 5 bases, J lost 5 bases, and 5 bases stayed unmatched. The CDR3 runs 14 residues. The CDR3 DNA reads as TGTGCCATCAGTCGACAGGGCGGGACCGGGGAGCTGTTTTTT. Translating it yields CAISRQGGTGELFF.

The chain links TRBV28 to TRBJ1-2, with unresolved D. Per the germline V gene, CDR1 is MDHEN and CDR2 is SYDVKM. This CDR3 is 14 amino acids long. V was clipped by 1 base and J by 5 bases, with 11 bases between them. CDR3 nucleotides: TGTGCCAGCAGTTTATTTGCAGAAATGTATGGCTACACCTTC. This sequence encodes CASSLFAEMYGYTF.

This sequence joins TRBV2 and TRBJ2-3; 7 nucleotides align to TRBD1. Germline V gene lookup returns CDR1 SNHLY and CDR2 FYNNEI. This CDR3 has 14 residues. The trim removed 7 bases at V and 6 bases at J, leaving 10 bases unmatched. The CDR3 sequence: CASTQTGTADTQYF. The CDR3 DNA is TGTGCCAGCACCCAGACAGGGACCGCCGATACGCAGTATTTT.

V is TRBV19 and J is TRBJ2-1, with 13 nucleotides matching TRBD2. The CDR3 contains 19 residues. Looked up from germline, CDR1 is LNHDA and CDR2 is SQIVND (reference sequence). Germline trimming cut 6 bases from V and 0 bases from J; bases unmatched to any gene: 11. CDR3 nucleotide sequence: TGTGCCAGTAGCCCCCCCCCGGGACTAGCGGGAACCTCCTACAATGAGCAGTTCTTC. As protein: CASSPPPGLAGTSYNEQFF.

This clone was found a few times. The chain employs TRBV7-8 and TRBJ1-1, with TRBD1 identical over 8 bases. The germline gives CDR1 SGHVS, CDR2 FQNEAQ. V lost 5 bases and J lost 7; bases outside the gene matches: 9. CDR3 length: 14 residues. Here the CDR3 DNA reads TGTGCCAGCAGCAAACAGGGGGGGTATGGTGAAGCTTTCTTT. Residues: CASSKQGGYGEAFF.

V gene TRBV13 combines with J gene TRBJ1-2; 7 nucleotides align to TRBD1. The CDR3 spans 13 residues. Germline V CDR1 and CDR2: PRHDT, FYEKMQ (reference sequence). Losses at the gene ends were 5 bases for V and 5 bases for J; bases not matched to a gene: 5. In DNA form, the CDR3 reads TGTGCCAGCAGCCAGGGGGGCTCTTATGGCTACACCTTC. Translation gives CASSQGGSYGYTF. The variable domain in full, with the rest retrieved from reference TRBV13 and TRBJ1-2, is AAGVIQSPRHLIKEKRETATLKCYPIPRHDTVYWYQQGPGQDPQFLISFYEKMQSDKGSIPDRFSAQQFSDYHSELNMSSLELGDSALYFCASSQGGSYGYTFGSGTRLTVV.

This chain connects TRBV21-1 to TRBJ2-1; TRBD2 is taken as the D call from the table, unchecked against the DNA. TRBV21-1 is designated a pseudogene. This CDR3 region has 12 residues. The CDR3 protein is CASSIPGNEQFF. The DNA for the CDR3 is TGTGCCAGCAGCATACCGGGGAATGAGCAGTTCTTC.

This clone has more than one count but fewer than ten. The chain is built from TRBV2 and TRBJ1-2, with D maybe TRBD1 (5 bases). The CDR3 has 12 residues. V lost 7 bases and J lost 4, with 10 bases in between. Germline lookup yields CDR1 SNHLY and CDR2 FYNNEI. In DNA, the CDR3 is TGTGCCAGCATTGCGGGGCTCTATGGCTACACCTTC. It codes for CASIAGLYGYTF.

The rearrangement joins TRBV30 to TRBJ1-3; possible D gene TRBD1, 5 bases. Trimming removed 2 bases at V and 0 bases at J, with 11 bases between. This CDR3 is 15 amino acids long. From germline, CDR1 is GTSNPN and CDR2 SVGIG (reference sequence). DNA for the CDR3: TGTGCCTGGAGTCCCCTGGGGCTCTCTGGAAACACCATATATTTT. This sequence encodes CAWSPLGLSGNTIYF.

The chain carries TRBV6-4 and TRBJ1-5, with D possibly being TRBD1 (5 bases). Germline V gives CDR1 MRHNA, CDR2 SNTAGT. This CDR3 is built from 13 residues. Trimming pared 4 bases from V and 4 bases from J, leaving 8 bases between. The CDR3 nucleotides read TGTGCCAGCAGTGTGACAGATAATCAGCCCCAGCATTTT. Encoded protein: CASSVTDNQPQHF.